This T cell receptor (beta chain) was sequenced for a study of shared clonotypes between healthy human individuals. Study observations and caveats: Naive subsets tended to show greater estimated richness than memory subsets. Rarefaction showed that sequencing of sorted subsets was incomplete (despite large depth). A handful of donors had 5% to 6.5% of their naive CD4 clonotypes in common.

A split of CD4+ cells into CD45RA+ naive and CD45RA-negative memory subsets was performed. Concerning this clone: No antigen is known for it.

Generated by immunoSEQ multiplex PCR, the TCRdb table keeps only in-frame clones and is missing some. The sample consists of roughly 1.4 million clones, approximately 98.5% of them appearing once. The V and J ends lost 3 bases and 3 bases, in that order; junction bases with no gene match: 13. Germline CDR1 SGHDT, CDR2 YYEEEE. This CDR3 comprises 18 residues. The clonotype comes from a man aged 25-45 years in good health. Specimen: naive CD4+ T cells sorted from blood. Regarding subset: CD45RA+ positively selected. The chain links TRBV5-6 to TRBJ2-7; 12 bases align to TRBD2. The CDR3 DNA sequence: TGTGCCAGCAGCTCCGGACTAGCGGGGACACTACAAAACTACGAGCAGTACTTC. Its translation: CASSSGLAGTLQNYEQYF.